The present T cell receptor beta chain was sequenced within a study of T cells in Graves' hyperthyroidism and ophthalmopathy. Study as a whole: Peripheral blood was acquired at first diagnosis, ahead of any therapy whatsoever. Overall study findings and caveats: Most clonotypes that expanded in the thyroid above 0.001 also showed up in blood. Ophthalmopathy was predicted by the model a median of roughly 6 months ahead of onset.

In this sample, this clonotype turned up a few times. Its antigen is unknown. More than 9.5 ml fresh peripheral blood yielded the PBMCs. From germline, CDR1 is MDHEN and CDR2 SYDVKM. The CDR3 has 14 amino acids. V shed 5 bases and J 7 bases; nucleotides not matched to a gene: 4. Authors of the study amplified TCR beta CDR3 regions from RNA transcripts. When the TCR CDR3 underwent first-round RT-PCR, the HTBI primer set was used. In TCRdb, the multiplex PCR reads were re-called with MiXCR into one record per CDR3 protein. This sample yields 350,000 to 500,000 distinct CDR3 sequences, of which approximately 14% are seen a single time; 5.3% belongs to the top ten.

The V and J genes are TRBV28 and TRBJ2-2; the match to TRBD1 covers 10 bases. The sequence was obtained from a woman between 18 and 30 years old with Graves' hyperthyroidism. The source material was blood. CDR3 region: CASSLTGGNGELFF. The CDR3 DNA sequence: TGTGCCAGCAGTCTGACAGGGGGCAACGGGGAGCTGTTTTTT.